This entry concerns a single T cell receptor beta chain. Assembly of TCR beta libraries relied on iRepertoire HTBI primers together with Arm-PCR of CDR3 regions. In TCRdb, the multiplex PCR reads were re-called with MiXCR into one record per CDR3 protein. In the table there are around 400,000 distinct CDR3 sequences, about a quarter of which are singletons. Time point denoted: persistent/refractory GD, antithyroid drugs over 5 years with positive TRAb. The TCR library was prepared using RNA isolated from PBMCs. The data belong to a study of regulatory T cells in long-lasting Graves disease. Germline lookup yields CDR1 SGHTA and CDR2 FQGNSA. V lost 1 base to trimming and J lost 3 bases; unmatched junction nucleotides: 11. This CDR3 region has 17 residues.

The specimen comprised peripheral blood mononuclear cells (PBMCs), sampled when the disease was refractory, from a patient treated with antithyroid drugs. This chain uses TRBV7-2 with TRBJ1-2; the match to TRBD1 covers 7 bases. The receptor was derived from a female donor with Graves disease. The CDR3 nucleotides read TGTGCCAGCAGCTTAGGGGTTTTGGCAGGGGGTTACTATGGCTACACCTTC. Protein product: CASSLGVLAGGYYGYTF.